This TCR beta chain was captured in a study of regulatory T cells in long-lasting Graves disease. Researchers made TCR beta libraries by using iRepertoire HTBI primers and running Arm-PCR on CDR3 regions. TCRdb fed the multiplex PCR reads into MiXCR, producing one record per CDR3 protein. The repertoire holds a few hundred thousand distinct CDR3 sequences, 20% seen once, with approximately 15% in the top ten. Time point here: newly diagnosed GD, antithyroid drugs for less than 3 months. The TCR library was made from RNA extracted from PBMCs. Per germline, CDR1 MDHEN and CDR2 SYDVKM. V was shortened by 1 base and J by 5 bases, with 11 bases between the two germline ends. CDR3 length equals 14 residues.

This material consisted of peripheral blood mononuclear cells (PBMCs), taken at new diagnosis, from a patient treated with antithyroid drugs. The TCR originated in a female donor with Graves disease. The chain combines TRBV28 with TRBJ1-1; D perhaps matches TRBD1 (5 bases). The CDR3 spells CASSLYGAGTEAFF. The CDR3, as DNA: TGTGCCAGCAGTTTATACGGGGCGGGGACTGAAGCTTTCTTT.